Below are 20 T cell receptor beta chains sequenced from a single sample in a study of blood T cell repertoires in COVID-19 (TCRdb year 2020). Library method: the immunoSEQ multiplex PCR assay. Drawn from immuneACCESS, this table holds only the in-frame rearrangements with V and J called that TCRdb kept. Clones are partly lost; checked studies trace under half to an unresolved V gene and leave the rest unexplained. In this sample the table shows under 75,000 clones, 65% to 85% of which occur a single time. The ten largest clonotypes hold roughly 6% of the sample. The sample was peripheral blood. The receptor set was obtained from a woman in her 70s with acute or convalescent COVID-19.

V gene TRBV6-5 combines with J gene TRBJ1-5; no clear D. The CDR3 spans 12 residues. Germline CDR1 is MNHEY and CDR2 is SVGAGI. V was cut by 4 bases and J by 6 bases, with 7 bases left in between. The CDR3 is CASSLIGQPQHF. For the CDR3, the DNA is TGTGCCAGCAGTTTGATCGGTCAGCCCCAGCATTTT.

This clone was detected only a few times. DNA of the CDR3: TGCAGCGTTGAGGGTGGTGCACGGGGTACGGAGACCCAGTACTTC. Residues: CSVEGGARGTETQYF. The V and J genes are TRBV29-1 and TRBJ2-5, with a possible D match to TRBD2 (5 bases). The CDR3 is 15 residues long. Trimming pared 3 bases from V and 5 bases from J, leaving 19 bases between. Germline CDR1 SQVTM, CDR2 ANQGSEA.

CDR3 DNA: TGTGCCAGTAGTTTAAGGGGTATAGTGAACGAGCAGTACTTC. It codes for CASSLRGIVNEQYF. The chain employs TRBV19 and TRBJ2-7, with TRBD1 as a possible D gene (5 bases). The germline gives CDR1 LNHDA, CDR2 SQIVND (reference sequence). The CDR3 consists of 14 residues. The V gene lost 5 bases and the J gene lost 5 bases, with 16 bases spanning the gap.

The CDR3 loop reads CATSRDQAGTDTQYF. The CDR3 nucleotides read TGTGCCACCAGCAGAGATCAGGCAGGAACAGATACGCAGTATTTT. This chain uses TRBV15 with TRBJ2-3; D not certain. Trimming removed 0 bases at V and 3 bases at J, with 10 bases between. CDR1 LNHNV and CDR2 YYDKDF come from the germline V gene (reference sequence). This CDR3 spans 15 amino acids.

The chain is built from TRBV7-9 and TRBJ1-1, with D hard to call. The germline V and J ends were trimmed by 1 base and 4 bases, with 13 bases remaining between them. Germline CDR1 and CDR2: SEHNR and FQNEAQ (reference sequence). The CDR3 covers 15 residues. CDR3 DNA: TGTGCCAGCAGCTTAGTCCGGGGTTTGGCCACTGAAGCTTTCTTT. Protein: CASSLVRGLATEAFF. The whole variable domain, filled in from reference TRBV7-9 and TRBJ1-1, reads DTGVSQNPRHKITKRGQNVTFRCDPISEHNRLYWYRQTLGQGPEFLTYFQNEAQLEKSRLLSDRFSAERPKGSFSTLEIQRTEQGDSAMYLCASSLVRGLATEAFFGQGTRLTVV.

This clone was seen only a few times. The chain recombines TRBV4-1 with TRBJ1-2, with 10 bases that match TRBD1. In germline, CDR1 is MGHRA, CDR2 YSYEKL. The CDR3 has 17 amino acids. J lost 3 bases, V lost 1 base, and 8 bases had no gene match. The DNA for the CDR3 is TGCGCCAGCAGCCAAGGCCCTAGGACAGGGGGTGACTATGGCTACACCTTC. Translation: CASSQGPRTGGDYGYTF.

The chain couples TRBV10-3 to TRBJ1-2; 7 bases fit TRBD1. Germline V gives CDR1 ENHRY, CDR2 SYGVKD. Germline trimming cut 6 bases from V and 4 bases from J; bases unmatched to any gene: 20. The CDR3 loop spans 18 amino acids. CDR3 sequence: CAISPIQEPRQGPYGYTF. The DNA of the CDR3 is TGTGCCATCAGCCCGATACAAGAACCGAGACAGGGCCCCTATGGCTACACCTTC.

This clone came up once. The chain is built from TRBV19 and TRBJ1-2, with 7 bases identical to TRBD1. The V and J ends lost 7 bases and 4 bases, in that order; junction bases with no gene match: 15. The length of the CDR3 is 16 residues. Germline V gives CDR1 LNHDA, CDR2 SQIVND (reference sequence). The CDR3 here is CASTTGGTDIFYGYTF. In DNA form, the CDR3 reads TGTGCCAGTACCACCGGAGGGACAGACATCTTCTATGGCTACACCTTC. Using reference TRBV19 and TRBJ1-2 for the parts outside the CDR3, the full variable domain is DGGITQSPKYLFRKEGQNVTLSCEQNLNHDAMYWYRQDPGQGLRLIYYSQIVNDFQKGDIAEGYSVSREKKESFPLTVTSAQKNPTAFYLCASTTGGTDIFYGYTFGSGTRLTVV.

The CDR3 DNA reads as TGTGCCAGCAGTGCTCCCGGGACTAGCGGAACTGTCCAGTACTTC. Translation: CASSAPGTSGTVQYF. The chain is built from TRBV4-2 and TRBJ2-5, with 11 bases lining up with TRBD2. Looked up from germline, CDR1 is LGHNA and CDR2 is YNFKEQ. The CDR3 is 15 amino acids. V gave up 6 bases and J gave up 10 bases; unmatched junction bases: 13.

The chain has TRBV5-4 and TRBJ2-1; tentative D call: TRBD2 (6 bases). V lost 4 bases, J lost 9 bases, and 14 bases lay in between. This CDR3 is 13 amino acids long. Germline values: CDR1 SGHNT, CDR2 YYREEE (reference sequence). The CDR3 is CASSPWEAREQFF. DNA for the CDR3: TGTGCCAGCAGCCCCTGGGAGGCTCGTGAGCAGTTCTTC.

V usage is TRBV7-2 and J usage is TRBJ2-5; no definite D call. Germline V gene data show CDR1 as SGHTA and CDR2 as FQGNSA. Trimming cost V 2 bases and J 4 bases, with 8 bases left between them. CDR3 size: 13 residues. CDR3 coding DNA: TGTGCCAGCAGCTTACCGGGTTTAGAGACCCAGTACTTC. It specifies CASSLPGLETQYF.

V usage is TRBV10-1 and J usage is TRBJ1-5, with 7 nucleotides matching TRBD1. The length of the CDR3 is 13 residues. Germline CDR1 WNHNN, CDR2 SYGVQD (reference sequence). Trimming cost V 8 bases and J 2 bases; bases outside gene matches: 3. CDR3 in DNA: TGCGCCAGCGGCACAGGGGGCAATCAGCCCCAGCATTTT. Encoded protein: CASGTGGNQPQHF.

The chain joins TRBV5-1 to TRBJ2-7, with a tentative D call TRBD2 (5 bases). The CDR3 length is 14 residues. Germline assignment: CDR1 SGHRS and CDR2 YFSETQ. V was shortened by 4 bases and J by 6 bases, with 17 bases between the two germline ends. CDR3 sequence: CASSVEGWSPEQYF. CDR3 in DNA: TGCGCCAGCAGCGTCGAGGGTTGGAGTCCCGAGCAGTACTTC.

This clone was counted between two and nine times. V is TRBV9 and J is TRBJ1-3; D is uncertain. Germline V gives CDR1 SGDLS, CDR2 YYNGEE. The germline V and J ends were trimmed by 0 bases and 0 bases, with 10 bases remaining between them. This CDR3 spans 16 amino acids. CDR3 in amino acids: CASSVDAATSGNTIYF. CDR3 in DNA: TGTGCCAGCAGCGTAGATGCGGCCACCTCTGGAAACACCATATATTTT.

In its sample, this clone was seen a few times. The chain carries TRBV3-1 (or the pseudogene TRBV3-2) and TRBJ2-7, with D possibly being TRBD2 (5 bases). Trimming stripped 3 bases from V and 3 bases from J, with 21 bases between. This CDR3 region has 17 residues. The germline gives CDR1 LGHDT, CDR2 YNNKEL (reference sequence). In DNA form, the CDR3 reads TGTGCCAGCAGCCATGGACGCCGGGGTATTCCCTACTACGAGCAGTACTTC. This sequence encodes CASSHGRRGIPYYEQYF.

This chain links TRBV27 with TRBJ1-3; TRBD1 agrees at 9 bases. V dropped 6 bases and J dropped 3; count of bases not matched to a gene: 6. The CDR3 sequence is 15 residues long. Per germline, CDR1 MNHEY and CDR2 SMNVEV (reference sequence). The chain's CDR3 is CASRLQGAIGNTIYF. The CDR3 DNA follows: TGTGCCAGCAGGCTACAGGGGGCAATTGGAAACACCATATATTTT.

CDR3 residues: CASSLASDWRAFF. CDR3 nucleotides: TGTGCCAGCAGCTTAGCGTCGGATTGGAGAGCTTTCTTT. The chain recombines TRBV7-9 with TRBJ1-1; D is undetermined. Germline loops: CDR1 SEHNR, CDR2 FQNEAQ (reference sequence). This CDR3 spans 13 amino acids. Trimming cost V 0 bases and J 10 bases, with 12 bases left between them.

The chain links TRBV3-1 (or the pseudogene TRBV3-2) to TRBJ1-1; no reliable D call. Trimming shortened V by 0 bases and J by 4 bases, and 15 bases separated the two germline ends. The CDR3 extends over 16 amino acids. Germline CDR1 is LGHDT and CDR2 is YNNKEL (reference sequence). This CDR3 reads CASSQESRPRGTEAFF. In DNA form, the CDR3 reads TGTGCCAGCAGCCAAGAGAGTAGACCACGAGGCACTGAAGCTTTCTTT.

V and J are TRBV6-2 or TRBV6-3 and TRBJ2-7; TRBD2 might be the D (5 bases). Germline V gene lookup returns CDR1 MNHEY and CDR2 SVGEGT. Trimming shortened V by 2 bases and J by 3 bases, and 14 bases separated the two germline ends. CDR3 length: 15 amino acids. Written as DNA, the CDR3 is TGTGCCAGCAGTTACAACCCCGGGAATTTCTACGAGCAGTACTTC. Translating it yields CASSYNPGNFYEQYF.

The chain couples TRBV5-4 to TRBJ1-1, with TRBD1 as a possible D gene (5 bases). The V gene lost 6 bases and the J gene lost 1 base, with 7 bases spanning the gap. The CDR3 length is 12 residues. In germline, CDR1 is SGHNT, CDR2 YYREEE (reference sequence). As DNA, the CDR3 is TGTGCCAGCACTCAGGGGAACACTGAAGCTTTCTTT. Its translation: CASTQGNTEAFF.